Below are 32 T cell receptor beta chains sequenced from a single sample in a study of cytomegalovirus exposure and HLA in healthy donors. This table comes from immunoSEQ multiplex PCR, and its TCRdb copy is limited to in-frame clones, with some not included. The sample yields some 150,000 clones, around nine tenths seen once. Sequenced input: PBMCs. These receptors originate from a man between 18 and 35 years old in good health and CMV-seronegative.

The rearrangement joins TRBV28 to TRBJ2-4; 7 bases align to TRBD1. The CDR3 covers 13 residues. Looked up from germline, CDR1 is MDHEN and CDR2 is SYDVKM. V lost 5 bases and J lost 6; bases outside the gene matches: 4. CDR3 sequence (DNA): TGTGCCAGCAGTCCGACAGGGACAAACATTCAGTACTTC. Its protein product is CASSPTGTNIQYF.

This chain links TRBV6-5 with TRBJ2-5; D is possibly TRBD1 (6 bases). This CDR3 spans 13 amino acids. Trimming stripped 6 bases from V and 5 bases from J, with 13 bases between. CDR1 is MNHEY and CDR2 is SVGAGI in the germline V gene. In nucleotides, the CDR3 is TGTGCCAGCAGGCCAACAGGGCCCGAGACCCAGTACTTC. It specifies CASRPTGPETQYF.

On this clone itself: The junction departs from the called germline gene at one end, perhaps through a read error. The chain couples TRBV5-1 to TRBJ2-1; D may be TRBD2 (7 bases). The CDR3 loop spans 15 amino acids. CDR1 is SGHRS and CDR2 is YFSETQ in the germline V gene. CDR3 region: CASSLGGTNYNEQFF. The CDR3 DNA reads TGCGCCAGCAGTTTGGGAGGGACAAATTACAATGAGCAGTTCTTC.

The gene calls are TRBV7-6 and TRBJ2-2; 9 bases fit TRBD1. CDR1 is SGHVS and CDR2 is FNYEAQ in the germline V gene. The CDR3 has 15 amino acids. The ends lost 3 bases at V and 6 bases at J; junction bases unmatched: 5. In nucleotides, the CDR3 is TGTGCCAGCAGCTTTTACGGGGACAGGGCCGGGGAGCTGTTTTTT. Protein product: CASSFYGDRAGELFF.

CDR3 nucleotide sequence: TGTGCCAGCAGCCTACAGGGGACGAACACTGAAGCTTTCTTT. This encodes CASSLQGTNTEAFF. The V and J genes are TRBV5-4 and TRBJ1-1; 7 nucleotides align to TRBD1. This CDR3 region has 14 residues. Germline V gives CDR1 SGHNT, CDR2 YYREEE (reference sequence). J lost 1 base, V lost 4 bases, and 4 bases had no gene match. Drawing the rest from reference TRBV5-4 and TRBJ1-1, the complete variable domain is ETGVTQSPTHLIKTRGQQVTLRCSSQSGHNTVSWYQQALGQGPQFIFQYYREEENGRGNFPPRFSGLQFPNYSSELNVNALELDDSALYLCASSLQGTNTEAFFGQGTRLTVV.

The V gene is TRBV2, the J gene TRBJ1-4; D remains ambiguous. This CDR3 contains 14 residues. Per germline, CDR1 SNHLY and CDR2 FYNNEI. Trimming pared 1 base from V and 4 bases from J, leaving 7 bases between. This CDR3 reads CASSEGTFNEKLFF. Written as DNA, the CDR3 is TGTGCCAGCAGTGAAGGGACTTTTAATGAAAAACTGTTTTTT. Filled out from reference TRBV2 and TRBJ1-4, the complete variable domain reads EPEVTQTPSHQVTQMGQEVILRCVPISNHLYFYWYRQILGQKVEFLVSFYNNEISEKSEIFDDQFSVERPDGSNFTLKIRSTKLEDSAMYFCASSEGTFNEKLFFGSGTQLSVL.

The chain combines TRBV10-2 with TRBJ2-7; D unresolved. Germline V gives CDR1 WSHSY, CDR2 SAAADI. V lost 8 bases and J 2 bases, leaving 13 bases between the germline ends. The CDR3 covers 13 residues. The CDR3 bases are TGCGCCAGCGCGAACCCGGGTCCCTACGAGCAGTACGTC. Protein product: CASANPGPYEQYV.

The chain links TRBV6-1 to TRBJ1-6, with 7 bases lining up with TRBD1. The CDR3 totals 14 residues. Germline trimming cut 4 bases from V and 8 bases from J; bases unmatched to any gene: 5. Germline V gene sequence: CDR1 MNHNS, CDR2 SASEGT. CDR3 residues: CASSVTGLDSPLHF. The CDR3 DNA reads TGTGCCAGCAGTGTGACAGGGCTTGATTCACCCCTCCACTTT.

The V gene is TRBV4-1, the J gene TRBJ1-1; 8 nucleotides align to TRBD1. Germline CDR1 and CDR2: MGHRA and YSYEKL. The CDR3 is 16 residues long. The V segment lost 2 bases and the J segment 2 bases; nucleotides outside the gene matches: 7. The CDR3 region has the DNA TGCGCCAGCAGCCAACGGACAGGGATATCAAACACTGAAGCTTTCTTT. It translates to CASSQRTGISNTEAFF.

This clone occurred once. This CDR3 reads CASSYQGLNTEAFF. The CDR3 DNA is TGTGCCAGCAGTTACCAGGGGCTGAACACTGAAGCTTTCTTT. The chain joins TRBV6-5 to TRBJ1-1; D might be TRBD1 (6 bases). CDR1 is MNHEY, CDR2 SVGAGI, per germline. The CDR3 sequence is 14 residues long. V was shortened by 2 bases and J by 0 bases, with 7 bases between the two germline ends.

The rearrangement links TRBV28 to TRBJ2-3; D is perhaps TRBD2 (5 bases). The CDR3 is 15 residues long. Germline CDR1 reads MDHEN; CDR2 reads SYDVKM. V dropped 3 bases and J dropped 0 bases, with 10 bases sitting between them. The CDR3 DNA is TGTGCCAGCAGTTTCCGGGAATCTAGCACAGATACGCAGTATTTT. Residues: CASSFRESSTDTQYF.

This chain uses TRBV28 with TRBJ1-5; 10 nucleotides agree with TRBD1. In germline, CDR1 is MDHEN, CDR2 SYDVKM. Trimming cost V 5 bases and J 6 bases; bases outside gene matches: 10. CDR3 size: 16 residues. CDR3 loop: CASSPRDRGLSQPQHF. CDR3 coding DNA: TGTGCCAGCAGTCCCCGGGACAGGGGATTAAGTCAGCCCCAGCATTTT.

The chain combines TRBV11-2 with TRBJ2-7, with D possibly being TRBD1 (6 bases). Trimming pared 2 bases from V and 6 bases from J, leaving 14 bases between. Germline assignment: CDR1 SGHAT and CDR2 FQNNGV. This CDR3 has 14 amino acids. CDR3 sequence: CASSLTQGTGEQYV. The CDR3 nucleotides read TGTGCCAGCAGCTTAACGCAGGGGACGGGCGAGCAGTACGTC.

This chain connects TRBV6-6 to TRBJ1-5; D gene unclear. The CDR3 consists of 15 residues. Trimming took 5 bases from V and 2 from J, leaving 13 bases between them. CDR1 MNHNY and CDR2 SVGAGI come from the germline V gene (reference sequence). The DNA of the CDR3 is TGTGCCAGCAGTAAAGAAAGCCGAGGCAATCAGCCCCAGCATTTT. It is translated as CASSKESRGNQPQHF.

The chain employs TRBV5-6 and TRBJ1-1, with a tentative D call TRBD1 (5 bases). Germline assignment: CDR1 SGHDT and CDR2 YYEEEE. Between the trimmed V and J ends, which lost 3 bases and 0 bases, there was a span of 12 bases. This CDR3 spans 15 amino acids. Here the CDR3 reads CASSYGRTMNTEAFF. In DNA, the CDR3 is TGTGCCAGCAGCTACGGGCGGACAATGAACACTGAAGCTTTCTTT.

The J gene is TRBJ2-2, the V gene TRBV27; tentatively, D is TRBD1 (7 bases). CDR3 length: 13 residues. CDR1 is MNHEY and CDR2 is SMNVEV in the germline V gene (reference sequence). V lost 4 bases, J lost 7 bases, and 10 bases lay in between. DNA of the CDR3: TGTGCCAGCAGTTCGCAGGGGGGCGGGGAGCTGTTTTTT. The encoded protein is CASSSQGGGELFF.

The chain combines TRBV13 with TRBJ1-1; possibly TRBD1 for D (5 bases). CDR1 and CDR2 (germline): PRHDT, FYEKMQ (reference sequence). This CDR3 has 12 amino acids. Trimming removed 5 bases from V and 5 bases from J, with 9 bases in between. For the CDR3, the DNA is TGTGCCAGCAGCCCTACAGGAACTGAAGCTTTCTTT. This sequence encodes CASSPTGTEAFF.

This chain connects TRBV5-4 to TRBJ2-7; 9 positions agree with TRBD2. This CDR3 comprises 15 residues. Germline CDR1 SGHNT, CDR2 YYREEE (reference sequence). The ends lost 3 bases at V and 3 bases at J; junction bases unmatched: 7. This CDR3 reads CASSSKETSGYEQYV. In DNA, the CDR3 is TGTGCCAGCAGCTCTAAAGAGACTAGCGGCTACGAGCAGTACGTC.

V usage is TRBV5-4 and J usage is TRBJ2-7; maybe TRBD2 (7 bases). Between the trimmed V and J ends, which lost 4 bases and 0 bases, there was a span of 17 bases. Germline V gene data show CDR1 as SGHNT and CDR2 as YYREEE (reference sequence). CDR3 length: 16 amino acids. The CDR3 sequence: CASSPKVGGLSYEQYF. CDR3 nucleotide sequence: TGTGCCAGCAGCCCGAAAGTGGGGGGGCTCTCCTACGAGCAGTACTTC.

This chain uses TRBV27 with TRBJ2-7, with TRBD2 identical over 9 bases. This CDR3 contains 14 residues. The junction had 1 base not matched to a gene; V was cut back by 2 bases and J by 2 bases. Looked up from germline, CDR1 is MNHEY and CDR2 is SMNVEV (reference sequence). CDR3 DNA: TGTGCCAGCAGTTTAGCGGGGGGGACCTACGAGCAGTACTTC. Translation gives CASSLAGGTYEQYF.

The chain uses TRBV4-3 and TRBJ1-1, with a possible D match to TRBD1 (6 bases). Trimming pared 6 bases from V and 1 base from J, leaving 12 bases between. The CDR3 loop spans 14 amino acids. The germline gives CDR1 LGHNA, CDR2 YSLEER. Written as DNA, the CDR3 is TGCGCCAGCAGATCGGGACACCAGAACACTGAAGCTTTCTTT. As protein: CASRSGHQNTEAFF.

This sequence joins TRBV5-6 and TRBJ1-1; 7 positions match TRBD1. This CDR3 comprises 15 residues. V gave up 4 bases and J gave up 0 bases; unmatched junction bases: 6. In germline, CDR1 is SGHDT, CDR2 YYEEEE. CDR3 coding DNA: TGTGCCAGCAGCCTGGGACAGACAATGAACACTGAAGCTTTCTTT. Amino acid sequence: CASSLGQTMNTEAFF.

The rearrangement uses TRBV30 and TRBJ1-1; TRBD1 might be the D (5 bases). From germline, CDR1 is GTSNPN and CDR2 SVGIG (reference sequence). The CDR3 is made up of 15 amino acids. The ends were cut back, 0 bases at V and 0 bases at J, with 11 bases in the middle. The CDR3 protein is CAWSVLRGMNTEAFF. The DNA for the CDR3 is TGTGCCTGGAGTGTACTCCGGGGGATGAACACTGAAGCTTTCTTT. Complete variable domain (other parts from reference TRBV30 and TRBJ1-1): SQTIHQWPATLVQPVGSPLSLECTVEGTSNPNLYWYRQAAGRGLQLLFYSVGIGQISSEVPQNLSASRPQDRQFILSSKKLLLSDSGFYLCAWSVLRGMNTEAFFGQGTRLTVV.

This clone has only one observation. The genes are TRBV19 and TRBJ1-2; perhaps TRBD1 as D (5 bases). Trimming shortened V by 5 bases and J by 0 bases, and 16 bases separated the two germline ends. CDR1 and CDR2 (germline): LNHDA, SQIVND (reference sequence). The CDR3 is made up of 16 amino acids. In DNA form, the CDR3 reads TGTGCCAGTAGTGACTCCCTGACAGCCTCTAACTATGGCTACACCTTC. The encoded protein is CASSDSLTASNYGYTF.

The rearrangement uses TRBV28 and TRBJ1-5, with D uncertain. Germline lookup yields CDR1 MDHEN and CDR2 SYDVKM. V dropped 2 bases and J dropped 5 bases, with 16 bases sitting between them. This CDR3 has 16 residues. In DNA form, the CDR3 reads TGTGCCAGCAGTTTAAATGCAGGTAGTAAGTATCAGCCCCAGCATTTT. This gives the protein CASSLNAGSKYQPQHF.

The J gene is TRBJ2-2, the V gene TRBV4-1; 12 bases line up with TRBD2. Per the germline V gene, CDR1 is MGHRA and CDR2 is YSYEKL. With 4 bases clipped from V and 0 bases from J, the junction kept 6 bases outside the gene matches. The CDR3 spans 18 residues. The CDR3 reads CASSPRLAGGSNTGELFF. Written as DNA, the CDR3 is TGCGCCAGCAGCCCAAGGCTAGCGGGAGGGTCGAACACCGGGGAGCTGTTTTTT.

The CDR3 sequence is CASSQDQRGQGVDIQYF. For the CDR3, the DNA is TGTGCCAGCAGCCAAGATCAGAGGGGTCAGGGGGTGGACATTCAGTACTTC. V gene TRBV4-2 combines with J gene TRBJ2-4; 7 bases are a match to TRBD1. Germline trimming cut 0 bases from V and 8 bases from J; bases unmatched to any gene: 13. CDR3 length equals 17 residues. Germline assignment: CDR1 LGHNA and CDR2 YNFKEQ.

The chain links TRBV10-3 to TRBJ1-2; D unresolved. V was pared by 4 bases and J by 8 bases, with 11 bases between. Germline CDR1 reads ENHRY; CDR2 reads SYGVKD. CDR3 size: 12 residues. The CDR3 reads CAISVAEFGYTF. CDR3 coding DNA: TGTGCCATCAGTGTTGCGGAGTTCGGCTACACCTTC.

The chain is built from TRBV4-3 and TRBJ2-2, with 7 nucleotides matching TRBD1. CDR1 is LGHNA and CDR2 is YSLEER in the germline V gene. Trimming cost V 2 bases and J 0 bases; bases outside gene matches: 3. The CDR3 loop spans 16 amino acids. CDR3 loop: CASSQQGETNTGELFF. The CDR3 DNA reads TGCGCCAGCAGCCAACAGGGGGAAACGAACACCGGGGAGCTGTTTTTT.

The chain uses TRBV5-4 and TRBJ2-2; D call uncertain. CDR1 SGHNT and CDR2 YYREEE come from the germline V gene (reference sequence). This CDR3 contains 13 residues. Trimming cost V 4 bases and J 7 bases, with 11 bases left between them. The CDR3 DNA reads as TGTGCCAGCAGCCCGACACCGGACGGGGAGCTGTTTTTT. Its translation is CASSPTPDGELFF.

The genes are TRBV19 and TRBJ1-2; D is unclear. Trimming stripped 6 bases from V and 2 bases from J, with 13 bases between. The CDR3 runs to 14 residues. Germline values: CDR1 LNHDA, CDR2 SQIVND (reference sequence). Here the CDR3 reads CASRAGKGNYGYTF. The CDR3 DNA reads TGTGCCAGTAGAGCCGGGAAAGGGAACTATGGCTACACCTTC.

The chain carries TRBV6-6 and TRBJ1-6, with TRBD1 identical over 7 bases. This CDR3 has 16 amino acids. Germline V gives CDR1 MNHNY, CDR2 SVGAGI (reference sequence). V was pared by 1 base and J by 7 bases, with 7 bases of the junction left unmatched. CDR3 DNA sequence: TGTGCCAGCAGTTACTTCCTGACAGGGCAAAATTCACCCCTCCACTTT. As protein: CASSYFLTGQNSPLHF.